This T cell receptor beta chain comes out of a study of tumor and adjacent non-tumor tissue in lung cancer. Across the study: Aged about 31 to 80 years, patients included about 11 men and 4 to 6 women with stage I to III disease. Samples averaged around 4.2 million productive TCRbeta reads each. Findings and limits, study-wide: Normal lung showed higher cumulative top 100 clone frequency than tumor. Compared with tumor, normal lung showed significantly lower TCR diversity.

As regards this clonotype: Its antigen remains unidentified. The conserved phenylalanine or tryptophan is not found at the CDR3 terminus, so this likely reflects a read error.

The library came from three nested PCR rounds adapted from ARM-PCR protocols. MiXCR was run by TCRdb on the multiplex PCR reads, yielding one entry per CDR3 protein. The sample holds nearly 50,000 distinct CDR3 sequences, 55% to 65% seen once. This sample's RNA came from whole unsorted tissue. The normal lung tissue was taken more than 3 cm from the tumor edge. CDR3 size: 12 residues. Germline V gene sequence: CDR1 MNHEY, CDR2 SVGAGI. V was pared by 2 bases and J by 8 bases, with 9 bases between. This chain links TRBV6-5 with TRBJ1-2; D ambiguous. Sequencing was carried out using distant non-tumor lung tissue. This TCR derives from a woman aged 70-85 years with non-small cell lung cancer. In DNA form, the CDR3 reads TGTGCCAGCAGTTACGGAACTGAGGGCTACACCTCC. Translated: CASSYGTEGYTS.